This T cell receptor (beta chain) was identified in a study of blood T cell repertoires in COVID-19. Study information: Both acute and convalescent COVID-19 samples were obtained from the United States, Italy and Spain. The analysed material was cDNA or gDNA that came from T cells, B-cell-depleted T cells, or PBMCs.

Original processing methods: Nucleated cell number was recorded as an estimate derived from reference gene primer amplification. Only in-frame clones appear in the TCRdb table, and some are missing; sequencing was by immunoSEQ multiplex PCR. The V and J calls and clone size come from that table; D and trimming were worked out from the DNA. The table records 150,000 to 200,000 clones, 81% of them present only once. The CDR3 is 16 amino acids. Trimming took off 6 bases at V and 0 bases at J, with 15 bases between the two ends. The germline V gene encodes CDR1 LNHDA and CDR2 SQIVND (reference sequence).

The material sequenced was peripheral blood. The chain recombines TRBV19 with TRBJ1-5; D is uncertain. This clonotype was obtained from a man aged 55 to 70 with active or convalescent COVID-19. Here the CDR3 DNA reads TGTGCCAGTAGAAGGGAGGGAGGGTTTAGCAATCAGCCCCAGCATTTT. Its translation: CASRREGGFSNQPQHF.